This T cell receptor (beta chain) was sequenced for a study of beta chain features in type 1 diabetes. Findings and limits, study-wide: The study found fewer insertions and more deletions at VDJ junctions in type 1 diabetes patients. TCRB CDR3s were moderately but significantly shorter in Type 1 diabetes patients in all four CD4+ subsets. The question of HLA type influencing TCRB rearrangement was one that remained unresolved here.

Per donor, one heparinised blood draw averaged approximately 120 mL. This clone has a handful of counts. Its target is not known. Expressed TCRB transcripts got sequenced, as all isolated RNA was reverse transcribed. The protocol was immunoSEQ multiplex PCR, while the TCRdb copy is restricted to in-frame clones and leaves out a portion. The table shows 640,000 or so clones, with over 13% occurring only once. V lost 5 bases to trimming and J lost 5 bases, with 12 bases between them. Germline CDR1 reads MDHEN; CDR2 reads SYDVKM. The CDR3 loop spans 14 amino acids. This sequence joins TRBV28 and TRBJ1-4; no firm D call. Sequenced material: naive CD4+ T cells from blood. This receptor was identified in a man younger than 35 with type 1 diabetes. The CDR3 sequence is CASSPKQTNEKLFF. In DNA form, the CDR3 reads TGTGCCAGCAGTCCAAAACAGACAAATGAAAAACTGTTTTTT.